The present entry profiles one T cell receptor (beta chain) with its context. This clonotype occurred a few times. No antigen is known for it. No base qualities exist here, and no much larger clone lies one base off it. The data originate from a study of early T cells in non-severe SARS-CoV-2 infection (dated by TCRdb to 2020 to 2022). About the investigation overall: Because TCR sequencing relied on bulk RNA taken from unsorted whole blood, pairing of alpha and beta chains was not possible.

The paper's findings and limits, for the study overall: VDJdb matching was skewed toward anti-spike CD8 responses, so virus-specific expansions were likely underestimated and private and CD4 specificities were missed.

Receptor amplification or capture employed 5' RACE. For sequencing, a NextSeq 500 was employed. In the TCR library protocol, unique molecular identifiers were attached to individual cDNA molecules to correct for PCR bias and sequencing error. Both TCR alpha and beta chains were sequenced, and tight co-correlation was observed between alpha and beta sequence abundances in each sample. The authors' analysis ran thus. Decombinator V4 was used to perform V gene, J gene and CDR3 annotation of TCR sequences. Expanded TCRs were defined as changing significantly between any two time points under a Poisson model with p below 0.0001. TCR abundances were normalised to the total number of TCRs sequenced per sample and were expressed as counts per million. MAIT TCRs were defined by TRAV1-2 paired with TRAJ12, TRAJ20 or TRAJ33, and iNKT TCRs by TRAV10 paired with TRAJ18. A search of VDJdb, accessed on 1 November 2021, was run for TCRs annotated to CMV, EBV and SARS-CoV-2, with TCRs annotated for multiple antigens excluded. TCRdb applied fastp at Q25 and MiXCR to the public reads, then kept only in-frame beta chains. Rows matching on CDR3 protein sequence are summarized as one entry with the most common DNA and genes. The V and J calls were not made by the authors but by TCRdb's processing. The sample contains tens of thousands of distinct CDR3 sequences, approximately 10% of them found a single time. Together, the top ten hold roughly 6.8% of the sample.

Taken from the germline V gene, the CDR1 and CDR2 loops are SGHAT and FQNNGV. V and J are truncated by 1 base and 10 bases respectively, leaving an intervening sequence of 11 bases. Inclusive of the bounding cysteine and phenylalanine, the CDR3 is 13 residues long. The entry retains the CDR3 DNA only, 39 bases that are in frame from base 1. Set within a cohort of healthcare workers in London, UK, this nested case-control study involved weekly PCR testing of nasopharyngeal swabs along with blood sampling. Between 23 and 31 March 2020, the week of the UK lockdown, healthcare workers were enrolled and then followed up weekly for as long as 16 weeks.

This receptor chain uses TRBV11-2 and TRBJ2-1, and the D gene may be TRBD1, 5 bases matching. This sequence originates from an adult who was a healthcare worker with PCR-confirmed SARS-CoV-2 infection or an uninfected control (not recorded which). The sequenced material came from whole blood. CDR3 reads: CASSLGSGNEQFF. The DNA sequence reads TGTGCCAGCAGCTTAGGGTCAGGGAACGAGCAGTTCTTC.